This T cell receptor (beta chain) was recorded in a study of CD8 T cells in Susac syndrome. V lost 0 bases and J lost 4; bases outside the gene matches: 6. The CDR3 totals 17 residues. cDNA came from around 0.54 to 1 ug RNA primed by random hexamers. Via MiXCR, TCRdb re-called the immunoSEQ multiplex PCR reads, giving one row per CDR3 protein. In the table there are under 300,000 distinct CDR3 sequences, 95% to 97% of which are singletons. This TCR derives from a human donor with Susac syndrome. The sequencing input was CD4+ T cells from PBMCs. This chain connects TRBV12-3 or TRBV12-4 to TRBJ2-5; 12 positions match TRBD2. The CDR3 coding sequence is TGTGCCAGCAGTTTAGCGCCGCAACTAGCGGGAGGAGAGACCCAGTACTTC. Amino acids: CASSLAPQLAGGETQYF.